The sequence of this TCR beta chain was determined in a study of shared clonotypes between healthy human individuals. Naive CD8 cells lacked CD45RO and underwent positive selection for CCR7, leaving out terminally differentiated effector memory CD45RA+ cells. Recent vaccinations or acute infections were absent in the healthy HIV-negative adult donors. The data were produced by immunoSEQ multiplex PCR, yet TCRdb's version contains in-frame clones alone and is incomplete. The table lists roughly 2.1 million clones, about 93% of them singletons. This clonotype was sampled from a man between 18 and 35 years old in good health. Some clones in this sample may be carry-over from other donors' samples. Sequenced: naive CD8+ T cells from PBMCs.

The chain's CDR3 is CASSLYGVFRGTENEKLFF. CDR3 DNA sequence: TGTGCCAGCAGCTTGTACGGGGTCTTTAGAGGGACAGAGAATGAAAAACTGTTTTTT. The chain combines TRBV5-6 with TRBJ1-4, with 7 bases aligning to TRBD1. Per germline, CDR1 SGHDT and CDR2 YYEEEE. Trimming at V came to 1 base and at J to 5 bases, leaving 17 bases not matched to a gene. The CDR3 covers 19 residues.